Each of the 10 T cell receptor beta chains below was sequenced from the same sample in a study of cytomegalovirus exposure and HLA in healthy donors. The PCR ran on 60 Vbeta and 13 Jbeta primers. The protocol was immunoSEQ multiplex PCR, while the TCRdb copy is restricted to in-frame clones and leaves out a portion. This table has about 110,000 clones, over 65% appearing once. The sample consisted of PBMCs. These receptor sequences come from a woman aged 40 to 50 in good health and CMV-seropositive.

The V and J genes are TRBV30 and TRBJ2-4; 9 nucleotides agree with TRBD1. The V gene's germline CDR1 is GTSNPN and CDR2 SVGIG (reference sequence). The J segment lost 8 bases and the V segment lost 2 bases, leaving 4 bases of the junction unmatched. This CDR3 is 13 amino acids long. The CDR3 bases are TGTGCCTGGAGTAGGGGACAGGGTGACATTCAGTACTTC. It translates to CAWSRGQGDIQYF. The variable domain in full, completed from reference TRBV30 and TRBJ2-4, reads SQTIHQWPATLVQPVGSPLSLECTVEGTSNPNLYWYRQAAGRGLQLLFYSVGIGQISSEVPQNLSASRPQDRQFILSSKKLLLSDSGFYLCAWSRGQGDIQYFGAGTRLSVL.

This sequence joins TRBV7-3 and TRBJ2-7; 9 bases align to TRBD2. CDR1 and CDR2 from the germline V gene are SGHTA and FQGTGA. V gave up 5 bases and J gave up 4 bases; unmatched junction bases: 6. The CDR3 is made up of 14 amino acids. The CDR3 nucleotides are TGTGCCAGCAGCGCCGTAGCGGGGGCTTACGAGCAGTACTTC. Amino acid sequence: CASSAVAGAYEQYF. Full variable domain (remainder filled in from reference TRBV7-3 and TRBJ2-7): GAGVSQTPSNKVTEKGKYVELRCDPISGHTALYWYRQSLGQGPEFLIYFQGTGAADDSGLPNDRFFAVRPEGSVSTLKIQRTERGDSAVYLCASSAVAGAYEQYFGPGTRLTVT.

This clone was picked up one time. V and J are TRBV5-1 and TRBJ2-1, with 7 positions matching TRBD1. V was pared by 0 bases and J by 4 bases, with 4 bases of the junction left unmatched. Germline V lookup: CDR1 SGHRS, CDR2 YFSETQ. The CDR3 loop spans 15 amino acids. CDR3 sequence (DNA): TGCGCCAGCAGCTTGGAAGGGGGCCGGTACAATGAGCAGTTCTTC. Translated: CASSLEGGRYNEQFF. Full variable domain (remainder filled in from reference TRBV5-1 and TRBJ2-1): KAGVTQTPRYLIKTRGQQVTLSCSPISGHRSVSWYQQTPGQGLQFLFEYFSETQRNKGNFPGRFSGRQFSNSRSEMNVSTLELGDSALYLCASSLEGGRYNEQFFGPGTRLTVL.

The gene calls are TRBV2 and TRBJ1-6, with TRBD1 as a possible D gene (6 bases). Germline V CDR1 and CDR2: SNHLY, FYNNEI. The V end lost 6 bases, the J end lost 1 base, and 13 bases lay between the germline ends. This CDR3 region has 16 residues. This CDR3 reads CASSGLRGSYNSPLHF. Written as DNA, the CDR3 is TGTGCCAGCAGCGGCCTTAGGGGGTCCTATAATTCACCCCTCCACTTT.

The chain recombines TRBV29-1 with TRBJ1-1, with D possibly being TRBD1 (5 bases). This CDR3 spans 13 amino acids. Germline-derived CDR1 and CDR2 are SQVTM and ANQGSEA. V lost 4 bases and J 0 bases, leaving 9 bases between the germline ends. CDR3 in amino acids: CSVGQNMNTEAFF. The CDR3 DNA is TGCAGCGTTGGACAGAACATGAACACTGAAGCTTTCTTT.

The chain employs TRBV29-1 and TRBJ2-6; a weak D match, TRBD1 (5 bases). The length of the CDR3 is 14 residues. The V gene lost 7 bases and the J gene lost 0 bases, with 10 bases spanning the gap. Per germline, CDR1 SQVTM and CDR2 ANQGSEA. The CDR3 reads CSASGFSGANVLTF. The CDR3 nucleotides are TGCAGCGCCTCAGGGTTCTCTGGGGCCAACGTCCTGACTTTC. Full variable domain (outside the CDR3, taken from reference TRBV29-1 and TRBJ2-6): SAVISQKPSRDICQRGTSLTIQCQVDSQVTMMFWYRQQPGQSLTLIATANQGSEATYESGFVIDKFPISRPNLTFSTLTVSNMSPEDSSIYLCSASGFSGANVLTFGAGSRLTVL.

V gene TRBV19 combines with J gene TRBJ2-1; a possible D gene is TRBD2 (5 bases). The V end lost 7 bases, the J end lost 7 bases, and 20 bases lay between the germline ends. The CDR3 is made up of 15 amino acids. Germline CDR1 and CDR2: LNHDA and SQIVND (reference sequence). CDR3 region: CASMERTRVLNEQFF. The CDR3 coding sequence is TGTGCCAGTATGGAACGGACTCGGGTTTTAAATGAGCAGTTCTTC.

The genes are TRBV7-3 and TRBJ1-1; a weak D match, TRBD1 (5 bases). Trimming took 5 bases from V and 5 from J, leaving 12 bases between them. Germline CDR1 is SGHTA and CDR2 is FQGTGA. There are 13 residues in the CDR3. In nucleotides, the CDR3 is TGTGCCAGCAGCCCCCAGGGTTGGACTGAAGCTTTCTTT. Its translation is CASSPQGWTEAFF. The complete variable domain, with remaining parts taken from reference TRBV7-3 and TRBJ1-1, reads GAGVSQTPSNKVTEKGKYVELRCDPISGHTALYWYRQSLGQGPEFLIYFQGTGAADDSGLPNDRFFAVRPEGSVSTLKIQRTERGDSAVYLCASSPQGWTEAFFGQGTRLTVV.

The J gene is TRBJ2-1, the V gene TRBV10-3, with 14 bases that match TRBD2. The CDR3 contains 15 residues. V was clipped by 6 bases and J by 10 bases; unmatched bases: 8. CDR1 is ENHRY and CDR2 is SYGVKD in the germline V gene. The CDR3 DNA follows: TGTGCCATCAGGACTAGCGGGGGGGCGGAGGGAGAGCAGTTCTTC. Protein product: CAIRTSGGAEGEQFF.

The V call is TRBV18, the J call TRBJ2-1; 12 bases are a match to TRBD2. The CDR3 is 18 residues long. The V gene end was trimmed by 1 base and the J gene end by 0 bases; junction bases not matched to a gene: 4. CDR1 is KGHSH and CDR2 is LQKENI in the germline V gene. The CDR3 reads CASSPRGLAGSSYNEQFF. The CDR3 DNA follows: TGTGCCAGCTCACCACGAGGACTAGCGGGGAGCTCCTACAATGAGCAGTTCTTC.